Each of the 13 T cell receptor beta chains below was sequenced from the same sample in a study of blood T cell repertoires in COVID-19. Profiled with immunoSEQ multiplex PCR; TCRdb holds only in-frame clones, not every one. The sample lists about 83,000 clones; about 90% were seen once. The sequenced sample consisted of peripheral blood. The source is a woman aged 50 to 65 with active or convalescent COVID-19.

The chain employs TRBV9 and TRBJ2-3; D remains unclear. The CDR3 has 16 residues. V dropped 3 bases and J dropped 0 bases, with 14 bases sitting between them. Germline assignment: CDR1 SGDLS and CDR2 YYNGEE. The CDR3 DNA reads as TGTGCCAGCAGCGCAACCCCCGCTACTAGCACAGATACGCAGTATTTT. Protein sequence: CASSATPATSTDTQYF.

The rearrangement joins TRBV3-1 (or the pseudogene TRBV3-2) to TRBJ2-4, with 10 bases matching TRBD1. Germline CDR1 and CDR2: LGHDT and YNNKEL (reference sequence). V gave up 9 bases and J gave up 8 bases; unmatched junction bases: 7. This CDR3 spans 13 amino acids. This chain's CDR3 is CASTRQGAYIQYF. The CDR3 coding sequence is TGTGCCAGTACACGACAGGGGGCTTACATTCAGTACTTC.

For the CDR3, the DNA is TGCGCCAGCAGCCAAGTCGGGACAGGGCGGGACGGCTACACCTTC. Translated: CASSQVGTGRDGYTF. The chain is built from TRBV4-3 and TRBJ1-2; 9 bases map to TRBD1. CDR3 size: 15 residues. Germline values: CDR1 LGHNA, CDR2 YSLEER. The V segment lost 1 base and the J segment 8 bases; nucleotides outside the gene matches: 8.

The DNA of the CDR3 is TGTGCCAGCAGGAGACAGTTTGCCTACGAGCAGTACTTC. Translated: CASRRQFAYEQYF. This chain joins TRBV6-5 and TRBJ2-7, with a tentative D call TRBD1 (5 bases). V lost 6 bases and J 2 bases, leaving 11 bases between the germline ends. The CDR3 has 13 residues. The germline CDR1 and CDR2 sequences are MNHEY and SVGAGI.

The chain couples TRBV7-3 to TRBJ1-6; tentative D call: TRBD1 (6 bases). This CDR3 contains 15 residues. V lost 2 bases and J 7 bases, leaving 12 bases between the germline ends. Germline values: CDR1 SGHTA, CDR2 FQGTGA. CDR3 loop: CASSLQGQGNSPLHF. CDR3 sequence (DNA): TGTGCCAGCAGCTTACAGGGGCAAGGAAATTCACCCCTCCACTTT.

This sequence joins TRBV5-1 and TRBJ1-6; possibly TRBD1 for D (5 bases). With 2 bases removed from V and 6 bases from J, the gap between germline ends came to 12 bases. Germline-derived CDR1 and CDR2 are SGHRS and YFSETQ. The CDR3 contains 15 residues. The CDR3 protein is CASSFRRQPNSPLHF. CDR3 in DNA: TGCGCCAGCAGCTTTAGGAGACAGCCTAATTCACCCCTCCACTTT. Supplemented by reference TRBV5-1 and TRBJ1-6, the full variable domain reads KAGVTQTPRYLIKTRGQQVTLSCSPISGHRSVSWYQQTPGQGLQFLFEYFSETQRNKGNFPGRFSGRQFSNSRSEMNVSTLELGDSALYLCASSFRRQPNSPLHFGNGTRLTVT.

The V call is TRBV5-5, the J call TRBJ1-2, with D tentatively TRBD1 (5 bases). This CDR3 has 14 amino acids. CDR1 and CDR2 (germline): SGHKS, YYEKEE (reference sequence). V shed 2 bases and J shed 3 bases, with 11 bases lying between them. The CDR3 here is CASSLGVADYGYTF. For the CDR3, the DNA is TGTGCCAGCAGCTTAGGGGTAGCGGACTATGGCTACACCTTC.

This rearrangement joins TRBV29-1 to TRBJ2-1; 7 bases fit TRBD2. V shed 7 bases and J 4 bases; nucleotides not matched to a gene: 7. The CDR3 loop spans 13 amino acids. Germline V gene sequence: CDR1 SQVTM, CDR2 ANQGSEA. CDR3 loop: CSAQAGQYNEQFF. In nucleotides, the CDR3 is TGCAGCGCTCAAGCGGGGCAATACAATGAGCAGTTCTTC.

V gene TRBV11-2 combines with J gene TRBJ2-1, with 8 bases identical to TRBD2. Germline loops: CDR1 SGHAT, CDR2 FQNNGV. The CDR3 totals 17 residues. Losses at the gene ends were 3 bases for V and 7 bases for J; bases not matched to a gene: 14. The DNA for the CDR3 is TGTGCCAGCAGCTTGAGGTCGGGTAGCGGGGTCTTTAATGAGCAGTTCTTC. It translates to CASSLRSGSGVFNEQFF.

The V and J genes are TRBV7-2 and TRBJ1-2; 9 nucleotides agree with TRBD1. The V segment lost 4 bases and the J segment 4 bases; nucleotides outside the gene matches: 10. The CDR3 runs 16 residues. In germline, CDR1 is SGHTA, CDR2 FQGNSA. CDR3 sequence reads: CASSSSTGGVFYGYTF. The CDR3 nucleotides read TGTGCCAGCAGCTCGTCGACAGGGGGAGTCTTCTATGGCTACACCTTC. The full variable domain, in which reference TRBV7-2 and TRBJ1-2 provide the parts outside the CDR3, is GAGVSQSPSNKVTEKGKDVELRCDPISGHTALYWYRQSLGQGLEFLIYFQGNSAPDKSGLPSDRFSAERTGGSVSTLTIQRTQQEDSAVYLCASSSSTGGVFYGYTFGSGTRLTVV.

This rearrangement joins TRBV11-2 to TRBJ2-2; 11 nucleotides align to TRBD2. The CDR3 contains 17 residues. CDR1 and CDR2 from the germline V gene are SGHAT and FQNNGV. V lost 1 base, J lost 1 base, and 2 bases stayed unmatched. The CDR3 nucleotides read TGTGCCAGCAGCTTAGCAGGACTAGCGGGGAACACCGGGGAGCTGTTTTTT. Protein product: CASSLAGLAGNTGELFF.

V is TRBV27 and J is TRBJ1-1, with D possibly being TRBD1 (6 bases). The CDR3 is 11 amino acids. Looked up from germline, CDR1 is MNHEY and CDR2 is SMNVEV (reference sequence). V lost 4 bases, J lost 11 bases, and 11 bases lay in between. For the CDR3, the DNA is TGTGCCAGCAGTTGGGGGCGGCGGGCTTTCTTT. Residues: CASSWGRRAFF.

The gene calls are TRBV19 and TRBJ2-7, with D perhaps TRBD1 (6 bases). The CDR3 contains 14 residues. CDR1 and CDR2 (germline): LNHDA, SQIVND (reference sequence). V was pared by 5 bases and J by 7 bases, with 18 bases between. The CDR3 loop is CASSSGTFAREQYF. As DNA, the CDR3 is TGTGCCAGTAGTTCCGGGACATTTGCTCGGGAGCAGTACTTC.